The next 17 T cell receptor beta chains were all read from a single sample in a study of Ad26.COV2.S vaccination and SARS-CoV-2 variants. The treatment is: 15 to 20 received Ad26.COV2.S at low or high dose, single or two shots; several received placebo; per-sample allocation not given. All samples were drawn on day 63, counting from the first vaccine or placebo injection. Data came from immunoSEQ multiplex PCR; TCRdb stores just in-frame clones and leaves some out. The table includes roughly 300,000 clones, roughly 89% detected once. The sequencing here drew on peripheral blood, taken in a trial of Ad26.COV2.S vaccine versus placebo. These receptors were obtained from a person between 18 and 65 years old who received the Ad26.COV2.S COVID-19 vaccine or a placebo.

J is TRBJ2-3 and V is TRBV4-3, with a tentative D call TRBD2 (6 bases). The CDR3 covers 14 residues. CDR1 is LGHNA and CDR2 is YSLEER in the germline V gene. Trimming left V 1 base short and J 6 bases short, with 11 bases between. The CDR3 bases are TGCGCCAGCAGCCAAGCGGGGGAAACCGATACGCAGTATTTT. Its translation is CASSQAGETDTQYF.

The CDR3, as DNA: TGCGCCAGCAGCCAGGCAACAGGGAACACTGAAGCTTTCTTT. It translates to CASSQATGNTEAFF. The chain uses TRBV4-3 and TRBJ1-1; possibly TRBD1 for D (5 bases). Germline V gene sequence: CDR1 LGHNA, CDR2 YSLEER. This CDR3 contains 14 residues. V shed 3 bases and J shed 1 base, with 9 bases lying between them.

V usage is TRBV9 and J usage is TRBJ2-2, with 10 bases matching TRBD1. The CDR3 covers 18 residues. V gave up 4 bases and J gave up 0 bases; unmatched junction bases: 9. Germline assignment: CDR1 SGDLS and CDR2 YYNGEE. CDR3 protein: CASSPRTGTGANTGELFF. In DNA form, the CDR3 reads TGTGCCAGCAGCCCTCGGACCGGGACAGGGGCGAACACCGGGGAGCTGTTTTTT.

The chain carries TRBV9 and TRBJ2-7; D might be TRBD2 (6 bases). Between the trimmed V and J ends, which lost 4 bases and 0 bases, there was a span of 14 bases. Germline V gives CDR1 SGDLS, CDR2 YYNGEE. The CDR3 is 15 amino acids. CDR3 DNA sequence: TGTGCCAGCAGCCCCTGGCGGGACGCCTCCTACGAGCAGTACTTC. Amino acids: CASSPWRDASYEQYF.

Concerning this clone: The sample carries other DNA sequences with the same CDR3. V and J are TRBV27 and TRBJ2-7, with TRBD1 matching over 10 bases. The CDR3 runs to 13 residues. Germline loops: CDR1 MNHEY, CDR2 SMNVEV (reference sequence). V was clipped by 5 bases and J by 2 bases; unmatched bases: 0. The CDR3 DNA reads as TGTGCCAGCAGTGGACAGGGGGCCTACGAGCAGTACTTC. Its protein product is CASSGQGAYEQYF.

The chain is built from TRBV29-1 and TRBJ1-2, with 8 bases that match TRBD1. V was pared by 6 bases and J by 4 bases, with 4 bases of the junction left unmatched. Germline assignment: CDR1 SQVTM and CDR2 ANQGSEA. The CDR3 consists of 12 residues. CDR3 loop: CSVGQGGYGYTF. DNA for the CDR3: TGCAGCGTCGGACAGGGAGGCTATGGCTACACCTTC.

As for this clone: The junction and the germline gene differ at one end; a read error may be behind it. This chain uses TRBV6-1 with TRBJ2-2; 9 nucleotides agree with TRBD1. The germline V gene encodes CDR1 MNHNS and CDR2 SASEGT. The CDR3 has 16 amino acids. The CDR3 region has the DNA TGTGCCAGCAGTGATTCGGGACAGGGTGAGGTGGGGGTGCTGTTTTTT. Translated: CASSDSGQGEVGVLFF.

This chain connects TRBV5-1 to TRBJ1-2; D is possibly TRBD1 (5 bases). This CDR3 region has 13 residues. CDR1 SGHRS and CDR2 YFSETQ come from the germline V gene. V lost 5 bases, J lost 4 bases, and 12 bases lay in between. CDR3 in DNA: TGCGCCAGCAGTCGCGACAGTCCCTATGGCTACACCTTC. The encoded protein is CASSRDSPYGYTF.

The CDR3 loop is CASSRGGTGSETQYF. The CDR3, as DNA: TGTGCCAGCAGTCGAGGGGGTACAGGGAGTGAGACCCAGTACTTC. The V call is TRBV28, the J call TRBJ2-5, with D possibly being TRBD1 (6 bases). The CDR3 consists of 15 residues. The V gene's germline CDR1 is MDHEN and CDR2 SYDVKM. The V and J ends lost 5 bases and 5 bases respectively, with 18 bases between them.

The rearrangement uses TRBV19 and TRBJ2-6, with D possibly being TRBD2 (5 bases). V shed 4 bases and J shed 12 bases, with 13 bases lying between them. Germline CDR1 and CDR2: LNHDA and SQIVND (reference sequence). This CDR3 is 13 amino acids long. CDR3 in DNA: TGTGCCAGTAGTAGGAGGACCCGGTCCGTCCTGACTTTC. It codes for CASSRRTRSVLTF.

The chain combines TRBV27 with TRBJ1-2, with TRBD1 identical over 9 bases. CDR3 size: 15 residues. The ends lost 5 bases at V and 7 bases at J; junction bases unmatched: 11. Germline CDR1 and CDR2: MNHEY and SMNVEV (reference sequence). The CDR3 region has the DNA TGTGCCAGCAGTCTCTCCGGGACAGGGTGGCGTGGCTACACCTTC. This codes for CASSLSGTGWRGYTF.

This chain connects TRBV30 to TRBJ2-5; tentatively, D is TRBD2 (5 bases). Germline V gene lookup returns CDR1 GTSNPN and CDR2 SVGIG (reference sequence). CDR3 length: 13 residues. Trimming pared 5 bases from V and 0 bases from J, leaving 10 bases between. CDR3 sequence (DNA): TGTGCCTGGGGACCGGGGTACCAAGAGACCCAGTACTTC. It specifies CAWGPGYQETQYF.

The chain recombines TRBV3-1 (or the pseudogene TRBV3-2) with TRBJ1-3; D is undetermined. Trimming stripped 0 bases from V and 8 bases from J, with 5 bases between. The CDR3 loop spans 12 amino acids. The germline CDR1 and CDR2 sequences are LGHDT and YNNKEL (reference sequence). CDR3 nucleotide sequence: TGTGCCAGCAGCCAAGATTTATACACCATATATTTT. Translated, it gives CASSQDLYTIYF.

The V call is TRBV29-1, the J call TRBJ2-3, with 7 bases aligning to TRBD2. CDR1 SQVTM and CDR2 ANQGSEA come from the germline V gene. Losses at the gene ends were 7 bases for V and 3 bases for J; bases not matched to a gene: 16. The CDR3 consists of 16 residues. As DNA, the CDR3 is TGCAGCGCTGGGGGACTACCCGATACCCCAACAGATACGCAGTATTTT. Translation gives CSAGGLPDTPTDTQYF.

V gene TRBV9 combines with J gene TRBJ2-3; 9 nucleotides line up with TRBD2. CDR1 is SGDLS and CDR2 is YYNGEE in the germline V gene. This CDR3 has 16 residues. Trimming removed 0 bases from V and 1 base from J; junction bases left unmatched: 3. CDR3 sequence (DNA): TGTGCCAGCAGCGTAGTCCCTAGCGGGGGCACAGATACGCAGTATTTT. It specifies CASSVVPSGGTDTQYF.

This clone was seen a single time. This chain links TRBV7-9 with TRBJ2-5; 9 nucleotides match TRBD2. This CDR3 is built from 16 residues. CDR1 and CDR2 (germline): SEHNR, FQNEAQ (reference sequence). J gave up 5 bases and V 5 bases, and 12 bases lay outside the gene matches. The CDR3 bases are TGTGCCAGCAGCCCACCCTGGGGACTAGCAGGGGAGACCCAGTACTTC. It codes for CASSPPWGLAGETQYF.

The chain uses TRBV7-8 and TRBJ2-1, with unresolved D. Germline V gene lookup returns CDR1 SGHVS and CDR2 FQNEAQ. V gave up 4 bases and J gave up 0 bases, with 13 bases separating them. The CDR3 is 16 residues long. The CDR3 loop reads CASSSAYKSSYNEQFF. The CDR3 bases are TGTGCCAGCAGCTCCGCCTACAAGAGCTCCTACAATGAGCAGTTCTTC.